Listed below are T cell receptor beta chains from one sample, sequenced in a study of T cell responses to AZD1222 COVID-19 vaccine. Sequencing was performed with immunoSEQ multiplex PCR; in TCRdb, only in-frame clones are kept and a portion is missing. The repertoire has 80,000 to 100,000 clones, roughly 86% of them found once; the top ten carry 5.6%. Sample: peripheral blood, taken 28 days after the second AZD1222 dose. These TCRs come from an adult who received the AZD1222 COVID-19 vaccine. CDR3s include the opening cysteine and the closing phenylalanine or tryptophan. Each record gives: J gene, CDR3 length, clone size, D gene, V gene, CDR3 protein, CDR3 DNA. D genes are given only for firm matches. The size entry is marked missing in some rows and otherwise reads once, few, many or a size class.

>TRBJ1-2|15|once|NA|TRBV6-5
CASSSGQVINYGYTF
TGTGCCAGCAGTTCGGGACAAGTAATTAACTATGGCTACACCTTC
>TRBJ2-7|13|once|NA|TRBV7-7
CASSASQGYEQYF
TGTGCCAGCAGCGCCTCACAGGGATACGAGCAGTACTTC
>TRBJ2-1|16|once|TRBD2|TRBV11-3
CASSSRLAGTYNEQFF
TGTGCCAGCAGCTCCCGACTAGCGGGAACCTACAATGAGCAGTTCTTC
>TRBJ2-7|19|NA|TRBD1|TRBV27
CASTHRAPTGGLLSYEQYF
TGTGCCAGCACCCATCGGGCCCCGACAGGGGGCCTACTATCCTACGAGCAGTACTTC
>TRBJ1-1|14|NA|TRBD1|TRBV5-1
CASSWDRGNTEAFF
TGCGCCAGCAGCTGGGACAGGGGAAACACTGAAGCTTTCTTT
>TRBJ2-1|14|NA|TRBD1|TRBV6-5
CATTGTGPYNEQFF
TGTGCCACCACCGGGACAGGGCCCTACAATGAGCAGTTCTTC
>TRBJ2-2|17|NA|TRBD2|TRBV5-5
CASSSEAILGGTGELFF
TGTGCCAGCAGCTCCGAGGCTATACTGGGGGGGACCGGGGAGCTGTTTTTT
>TRBJ1-5|15|NA|NA|TRBV27
CASSSQSGWSQPQHF
TGTGCCAGCAGCTCGCAGTCAGGTTGGAGTCAGCCCCAGCATTTT
>TRBJ1-2|15|NA|NA|TRBV4-1
CASRPGQGMDYGYTF
TGCGCCAGCAGACCCGGCCAGGGGATGGACTATGGCTACACCTTC
>TRBJ2-7|12|NA|NA|TRBV7-2
CASSSRGGWQYF
TGTGCCAGCAGCTCCCGGGGTGGCTGGCAGTACTTC
>TRBJ1-5|14|NA|TRBD1|TRBV6-5
CASTRTGDNQPQHF
TGTGCCAGCACGAGGACAGGGGACAATCAGCCCCAGCATTTT
>TRBJ1-5|13|NA|NA|TRBV19
CASSRQSNQPQHF
TGTGCCAGTTCTCGACAGAGCAATCAGCCCCAGCATTTT
>TRBJ2-1|17|NA|NA|TRBV15
CATSRVPGREFYNEQFF
TGTGCCACCAGCAGAGTCCCTGGGCGGGAATTCTACAATGAGCAGTTCTTC
>TRBJ2-5|14|NA|NA|TRBV18
CASSPPAFRETQYF
TGTGCCAGCTCACCGCCTGCTTTCAGAGAGACCCAGTACTTC
>TRBJ2-2|13|NA|NA|TRBV11-2
CASSLDRGGELFF
TGTGCCAGCAGCTTGGACCGGGGCGGGGAGCTGTTTTTT
>TRBJ1-4|14|NA|NA|TRBV6-5
CASMMVGGYEKLFF
TGTGCCAGCATGATGGTGGGAGGATATGAAAAACTGTTTTTT
>TRBJ2-5|13|NA|NA|TRBV7-2
CASSGSWQETQYF
TGTGCCAGCTCCGGGAGTTGGCAAGAGACCCAGTACTTC
>TRBJ1-5|15|once|TRBD1|TRBV10-3
CAISVGQGDNQPQHF
TGTGCCATCAGTGTAGGACAGGGGGACAATCAGCCCCAGCATTTT
>TRBJ2-2|17|few|TRBD2|TRBV27
CASSPPGLAGLTGELFF
TGTGCCAGCAGTCCCCCCGGGCTAGCGGGGCTGACCGGGGAGCTGTTTTTT
>TRBJ1-1|15|NA|NA|TRBV2
CASSGRGGFGTEAFF
TGTGCCAGCAGTGGGAGGGGGGGATTCGGTACTGAAGCTTTCTTT
>TRBJ1-4|14|NA|TRBD1|TRBV7-6
CASSIGTGNEKLFF
TGTGCCAGCAGCATAGGGACAGGGAATGAAAAACTGTTTTTT
>TRBJ2-1|14|NA|TRBD2|TRBV2
CASSKRGGNNEQFF
TGTGCCAGCTCTAAGCGGGGGGGAAACAATGAGCAGTTCTTC
>TRBJ2-7|11|NA|NA|TRBV7-2
CASSFNRVPYF
TGTGCCAGCAGCTTTAACCGGGTTCCGTACTTC
>TRBJ2-7|14|NA|NA|TRBV5-5
CASTSGSLRGEQYF
TGTGCCAGCACCTCGGGTTCTCTCAGAGGCGAGCAGTACTTC
>TRBJ2-2|16|few|NA|TRBV7-9
CASSPPVPASTGELFF
TGTGCCAGCAGCCCCCCCGTCCCAGCGAGCACCGGGGAGCTGTTTTTT
>TRBJ2-7|13|NA|NA|TRBV27
CASSFSGMGEQYF
TGTGCCAGCAGTTTCTCAGGGATGGGAGAGCAGTACTTC
>TRBJ1-1|15|NA|NA|TRBV7-3
CASSHSPGMNTEAFF
TGTGCCAGCAGCCACTCGCCGGGCATGAACACTGAAGCTTTCTTT
>TRBJ2-4|19|once|TRBD2|TRBV6-2/TRBV6-3
CASSYEGLAGALYQNIQYF
TGTGCCAGCAGTTACGAAGGACTAGCGGGAGCTTTGTACCAAAACATTCAGTACTTC
>TRBJ2-7|15|NA|TRBD1|TRBV5-4
CASSFLRDSSYEQYF
TGTGCCAGCAGCTTTCTGAGGGACAGCTCCTACGAGCAGTACTTC
>TRBJ2-1|15|NA|NA|TRBV11-3
CASSLTGHPYNEQFF
TGTGCCAGCAGCTTAACGGGACACCCCTACAATGAGCAGTTCTTC
>TRBJ2-5|16|NA|NA|TRBV28
CASSPMETGVQETQYF
TGTGCCAGCAGTCCTATGGAGACAGGCGTCCAAGAGACCCAGTACTTC
>TRBJ1-5|15|NA|NA|TRBV6-5
CASAKFWGSNQPQHF
TGTGCCAGCGCGAAGTTTTGGGGCAGCAATCAGCCCCAGCATTTT
>TRBJ1-5|14|NA|NA|TRBV7-9
CASSPGGGLQPQHF
TGTGCCAGCAGCCCGGGGGGGGGTTTACAGCCCCAGCATTTT
>TRBJ2-3|17|NA|TRBD2|TRBV6-2/TRBV6-3
CASSYSPSGGAVDTQYF
TGTGCCAGCAGTTACTCCCCTAGCGGGGGGGCGGTAGATACGCAGTATTTT